This T cell receptor beta chain was observed in a study of T cells in narcolepsy listed by TCRdb under 2018. Regarding the research as a whole: Healthy control donors were enrolled in the study alongside patients who had narcolepsy type 1 or type 2 (NT1, NT2). The study used TCR Vbeta sequencing to track clonotypes in blood and CSF while looking for autoreactive T cells in narcolepsy patients that target self-antigens of hypocretin neurons (hypocretin, TRIB2).

What the research found in general, with its limitations: No sequences matching autoreactive T cell clones were contained in some blood memory CD4+ repertoires from patients and controls. Autoreactive clonotypes were reported to be detected serially in the blood of the same patients and of different patients, but not in the blood of healthy controls. Patients and controls had similar numbers of sequenced blood memory CD4+ clonotypes, with averages of around 40,000 in patients and some 31,000 in controls. In plots comparing CSF and blood CD4+ T cell clonotypes from the same patient, HCRT-specific and TRIB2-specific autoreactive clonotypes were highlighted.

Library prep was done by the immunoSEQ multiplex PCR assay. The source is immuneACCESS, and TCRdb retained only in-frame sequences with V and J called. Part of the clones is not carried over; for the studies checked, unresolved V genes explain less than half of this, and the remainder is unexplained. The sample records fewer than 30,000 clones, approximately 86% of which are singletons. The ten largest clonotypes hold 0.9% to 1.2% of the sample. V loses 6 bases of germline sequence and J loses 4 bases, and the interval between the two ends is 9 bases. CDR1 and CDR2 were assigned from the germline V gene as SGDLS and YYNGEE. The CDR3 holds 12 amino acids from the cysteine to the phenylalanine. Only the CDR3 part of the read is kept: 36 bases, read in frame from the first base. For TCR Vbeta sequencing, memory CD4+ T cells were sorted ex vivo from the peripheral blood of narcolepsy patients and healthy controls.

Concerning this clone: It lacks a known antigen. The sample holds no much larger clone one base away, and base qualities are not on file.

The rearrangement joined TRBV9 to TRBJ2-3; TRBD2 is possibly the D segment (7 matching bases). This TCR derives from a human donor with narcolepsy. Sequenced material: CD45RA- memory CD4+ T cells from PBMCs. In the paper's terms, the cell subset or site label means: memory T cells sorted ex vivo from peripheral blood. The nucleotide sequence reads TGTGCCAGCAAAGGGGGGGCAGATACGCAGTATTTT. Its translation reads: CASKGGADTQYF.